This is a list of T cell receptor beta chains from one sample in a study of blood T cell repertoires in COVID-19. Assay used: immunoSEQ multiplex PCR; TCRdb lists only in-frame clones, some missing. The sample contains 60,000 to 90,000 clones, around nine tenths of which appear only once. The material sequenced was peripheral blood. The receptors derive from a woman over 75 with acute or convalescent COVID-19. CDR3s include the opening cysteine and the closing phenylalanine or tryptophan.

v_call,cdr3_aa
TRBV9,CASSSLRTSGRFRDTQYF
TRBV11-2,CASSLGGGYGYTF
TRBV6-6,CASSYEAGSYNEQFF
TRBV27,CASRYRLAGNNEQFF
TRBV5-1,CASGSGRQQETQYF
TRBV6-5,CASRLWTGGTEAFF
TRBV7-9,CASSLARQDPEAFF
TRBV20-1,CSASKGPSRGGEAFF
TRBV9,CASSGGGRLTDTQYF
TRBV4-1,CASSQVGRVNNEQFF
TRBV11-3,CASSPRGDTEAFF
TRBV5-4,CASSVDVSAYEQYF
TRBV29-1,CSAGSGQGSDEQFF
TRBV6-2/TRBV6-3,CASSTRLAGSDEQYF
TRBV28,CASSLTTRAVNSPLHF
TRBV7-5,CVRSCIFNRVILETQYF
TRBV12-3/TRBV12-4,CASSPGTGGGYTF
TRBV7-6,CASSSPGQLPDTQYF
TRBV15,CATSRVPLASYGYTF
TRBV5-5,CASSLTGGRETQYF
TRBV5-4,CASSYPGQGNTEAFF
TRBV4-2,CASSQDLLAGGRTVEQFF
TRBV3-1/TRBV3-2,CASSQAAGYGKLFF
TRBV5-6,CASSLWKGGYTF
TRBV27,CASRYSGGNNEQFF
TRBV18,CASSPPAILQGGYTF
TRBV7-9,CASTRDRNYGYTF
TRBV7-9,CASSSSGELFF
TRBV19,CASSPGLAGGVGYEQYF
TRBV27,CARVRDLLAKNIQYF
TRBV19,CASSRGLAGFSYNEQFF
TRBV11-2,CASSPDPGTASGANVLTF
TRBV6-6,CASIIGKGQNYGYTF
TRBV5-1,CASSFTGLDEQFF
TRBV20-1,CSASGPGLPLEQYF
TRBV19,CASSGTTGGAAPLHF
TRBV5-8,CASSLISGGVNTGELFF
TRBV10-3,CAISGNTGNYGYTF
TRBV5-8,CASSRLANSRLEQYF
TRBV4-1,CASSQGDRAPYNEQFF
TRBV28,CASTLRGVTGYTF
TRBV27,CASSVTSGRGTDTQYF
TRBV4-1,CASSQDFGRIYEKLFF
TRBV4-1,CASSQASVNYEQYF
TRBV7-2,CASSIWTGEYGYTF
TRBV12-5,CASGLGRTGRTDTQYF
TRBV5-1,CASSFVPSSYEQYF
TRBV6-5,CASRQIPTGGTEAFF
TRBV27,CASNQGFPLVTEAFF
TRBV5-1,CASSFGGSNYGYTF
TRBV5-4,CASSLAQGNLAGNEQFF
TRBV5-1,CASSREPRGTGSSTEAFF
TRBV5-6,CASSLLKQETQYF
TRBV7-9,CASSPPLGGGSYNEQFF
TRBV7-2,CASRPPTGGDTEAFF
TRBV12-5,CASANSGTRSNEQFF
TRBV4-2,CASSPAKPYQFF
TRBV6-5,CASSSGTGRGDYGYTF
TRBV15,CATSTLPGQGKETQYF